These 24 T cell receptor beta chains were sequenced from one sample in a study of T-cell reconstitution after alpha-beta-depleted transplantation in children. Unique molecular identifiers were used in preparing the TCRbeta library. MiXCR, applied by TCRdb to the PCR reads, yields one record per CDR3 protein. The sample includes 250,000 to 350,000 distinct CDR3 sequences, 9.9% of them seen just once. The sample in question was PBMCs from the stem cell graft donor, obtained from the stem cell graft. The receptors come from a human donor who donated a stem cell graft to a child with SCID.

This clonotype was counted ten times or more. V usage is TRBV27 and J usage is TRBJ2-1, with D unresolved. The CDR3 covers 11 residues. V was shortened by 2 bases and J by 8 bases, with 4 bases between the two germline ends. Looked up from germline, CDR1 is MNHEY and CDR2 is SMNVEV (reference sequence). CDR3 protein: CASSLGYEQFF. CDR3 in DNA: TGTGCCAGCAGTTTAGGGTATGAGCAGTTCTTC.

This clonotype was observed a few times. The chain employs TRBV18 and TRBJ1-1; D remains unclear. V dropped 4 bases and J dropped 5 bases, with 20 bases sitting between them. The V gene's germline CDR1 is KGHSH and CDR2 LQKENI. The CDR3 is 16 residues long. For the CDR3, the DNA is TGTGCCAGCTCACAGAAGGGCTCAGGCATTGGGACTGAAGCTTTCTTT. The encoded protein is CASSQKGSGIGTEAFF.

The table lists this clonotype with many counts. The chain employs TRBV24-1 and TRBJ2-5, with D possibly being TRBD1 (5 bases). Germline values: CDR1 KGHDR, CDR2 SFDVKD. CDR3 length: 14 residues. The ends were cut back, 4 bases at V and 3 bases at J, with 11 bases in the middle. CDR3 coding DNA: TGTGCCACCAGTGACCTCAGGGTGGAAGAGACCCAGTACTTC. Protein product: CATSDLRVEETQYF.

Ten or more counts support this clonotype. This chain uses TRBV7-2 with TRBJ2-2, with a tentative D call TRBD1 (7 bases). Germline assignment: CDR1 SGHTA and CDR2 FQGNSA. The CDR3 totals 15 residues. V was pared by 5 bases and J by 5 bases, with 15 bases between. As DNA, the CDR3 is TGTGCCAGCAGCCTCGGACAGGCGGGGACCGGGGAGCTGTTTTTT. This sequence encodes CASSLGQAGTGELFF. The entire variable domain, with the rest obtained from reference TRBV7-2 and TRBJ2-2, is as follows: GAGVSQSPSNKVTEKGKDVELRCDPISGHTALYWYRQSLGQGLEFLIYFQGNSAPDKSGLPSDRFSAERTGGSVSTLTIQRTQQEDSAVYLCASSLGQAGTGELFFGEGSRLTVL.

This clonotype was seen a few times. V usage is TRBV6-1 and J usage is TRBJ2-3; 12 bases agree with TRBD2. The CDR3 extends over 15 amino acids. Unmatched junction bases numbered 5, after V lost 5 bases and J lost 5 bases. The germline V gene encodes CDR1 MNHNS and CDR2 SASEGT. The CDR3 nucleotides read TGTGCCAGCAGTCGACTAGCGGGGGTGAGAGATACGCAGTATTTT. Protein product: CASSRLAGVRDTQYF.

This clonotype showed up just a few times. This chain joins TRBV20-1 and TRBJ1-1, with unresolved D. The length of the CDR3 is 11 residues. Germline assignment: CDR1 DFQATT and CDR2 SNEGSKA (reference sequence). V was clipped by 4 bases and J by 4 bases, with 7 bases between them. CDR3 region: CSATSFTEAFF. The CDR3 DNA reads TGCAGTGCTACTTCCTTCACTGAAGCTTTCTTT.

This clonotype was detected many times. CDR3 amino acids: CASSLEGLAGELFF. In DNA form, the CDR3 reads TGTGCCAGCAGCTTGGAGGGGCTGGCCGGGGAGCTGTTTTTT. The rearrangement joins TRBV7-2 to TRBJ2-2, with a possible D match to TRBD2 (6 bases). CDR3 size: 14 residues. The V end lost 3 bases, the J end lost 6 bases, and 11 bases lay between the germline ends. Germline loops: CDR1 SGHTA, CDR2 FQGNSA.

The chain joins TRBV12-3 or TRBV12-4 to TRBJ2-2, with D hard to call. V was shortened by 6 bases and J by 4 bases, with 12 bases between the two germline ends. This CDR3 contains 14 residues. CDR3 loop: CASRDGYLTGELFF. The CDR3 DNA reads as TGTGCCAGCAGGGACGGATATCTCACCGGGGAGCTGTTTTTT.

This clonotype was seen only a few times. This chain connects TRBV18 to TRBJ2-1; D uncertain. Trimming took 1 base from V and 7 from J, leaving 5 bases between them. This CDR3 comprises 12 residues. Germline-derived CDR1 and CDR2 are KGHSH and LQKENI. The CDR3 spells CASSPRVNEQFF. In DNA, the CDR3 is TGTGCCAGCTCACCACGGGTTAATGAGCAGTTCTTC. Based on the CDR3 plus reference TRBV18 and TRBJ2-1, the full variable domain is NAGVMQNPRHLVRRRGQEARLRCSPMKGHSHVYWYRQLPEEGLKFMVYLQKENIIDESGMPKERFSAEFPKEGPSILRIQQVVRGDSAAYFCASSPRVNEQFFGPGTRLTVL.

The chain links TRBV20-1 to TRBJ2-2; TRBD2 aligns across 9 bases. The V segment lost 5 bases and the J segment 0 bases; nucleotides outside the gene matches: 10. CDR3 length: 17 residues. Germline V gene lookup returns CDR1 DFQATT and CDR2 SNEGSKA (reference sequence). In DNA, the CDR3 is TGCAGTGCTCAAAGTGCAGCGGGGGGAACGAACACCGGGGAGCTGTTTTTT. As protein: CSAQSAAGGTNTGELFF.

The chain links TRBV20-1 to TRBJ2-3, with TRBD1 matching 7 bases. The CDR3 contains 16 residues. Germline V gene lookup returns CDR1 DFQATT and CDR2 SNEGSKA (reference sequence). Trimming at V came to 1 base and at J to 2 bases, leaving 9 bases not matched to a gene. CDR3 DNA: TGCAGTGCTAGAGGGCTGACAGGGTCCCCCACAGATACGCAGTATTTT. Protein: CSARGLTGSPTDTQYF.

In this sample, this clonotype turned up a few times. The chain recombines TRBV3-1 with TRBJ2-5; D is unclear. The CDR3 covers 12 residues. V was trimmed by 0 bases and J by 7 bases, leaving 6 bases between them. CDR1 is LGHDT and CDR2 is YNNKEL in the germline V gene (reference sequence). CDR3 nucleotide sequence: TGTGCCAGCAGCCAAGACTGGGGGACCCAGTACTTC. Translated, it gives CASSQDWGTQYF.

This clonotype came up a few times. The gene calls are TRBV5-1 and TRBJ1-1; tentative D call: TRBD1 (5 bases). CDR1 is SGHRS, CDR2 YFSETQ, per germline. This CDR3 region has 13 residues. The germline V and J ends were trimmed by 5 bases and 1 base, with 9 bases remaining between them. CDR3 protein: CASRFDRNTEAFF. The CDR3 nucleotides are TGCGCCAGCAGATTTGACAGGAACACTGAAGCTTTCTTT. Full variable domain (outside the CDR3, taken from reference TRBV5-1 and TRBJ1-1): KAGVTQTPRYLIKTRGQQVTLSCSPISGHRSVSWYQQTPGQGLQFLFEYFSETQRNKGNFPGRFSGRQFSNSRSEMNVSTLELGDSALYLCASRFDRNTEAFFGQGTRLTVV.

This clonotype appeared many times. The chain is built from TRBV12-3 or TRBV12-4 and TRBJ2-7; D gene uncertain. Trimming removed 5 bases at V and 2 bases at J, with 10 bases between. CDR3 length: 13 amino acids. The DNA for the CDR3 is TGTGCCAGCAGTCTATCCGCAGCCTACGAGCAGTACTTC. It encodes CASSLSAAYEQYF.

CDR3 nucleotide sequence: TGTGCCACCCACCAGGACAATGAGCAGTTCTTC. Translating it yields CATHQDNEQFF. The rearrangement uses TRBV10-3 and TRBJ2-1; D unclear. Trimming left V 10 bases short and J 5 bases short, with 9 bases between. There are 11 residues in the CDR3. Germline V gene lookup returns CDR1 ENHRY and CDR2 SYGVKD.

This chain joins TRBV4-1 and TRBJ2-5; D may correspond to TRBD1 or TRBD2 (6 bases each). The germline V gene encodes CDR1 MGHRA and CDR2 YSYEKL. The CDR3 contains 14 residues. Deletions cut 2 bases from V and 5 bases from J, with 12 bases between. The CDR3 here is CASSQRGAAETQYF. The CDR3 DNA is TGCGCCAGCAGCCAAAGGGGGGCAGCGGAGACCCAGTACTTC.

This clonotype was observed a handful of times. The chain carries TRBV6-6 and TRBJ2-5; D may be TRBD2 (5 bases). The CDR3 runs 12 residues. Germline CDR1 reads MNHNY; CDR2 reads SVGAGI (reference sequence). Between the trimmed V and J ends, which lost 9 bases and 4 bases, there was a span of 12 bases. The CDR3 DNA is TGTGCCAGTAAACGGGGTGGAGAGACCCAGTACTTC. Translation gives CASKRGGETQYF.

The CDR3 reads CASSPRTGGVADTQYF. In DNA form, the CDR3 reads TGTGCCAGCAGTCCCCGGACAGGCGGGGTAGCTGATACGCAGTATTTT. The chain couples TRBV6-1 to TRBJ2-3; D may be TRBD1 (7 bases). V gave up 5 bases and J gave up 6 bases, with 21 bases separating them. There are 16 residues in the CDR3. Germline loops: CDR1 MNHNS, CDR2 SASEGT.

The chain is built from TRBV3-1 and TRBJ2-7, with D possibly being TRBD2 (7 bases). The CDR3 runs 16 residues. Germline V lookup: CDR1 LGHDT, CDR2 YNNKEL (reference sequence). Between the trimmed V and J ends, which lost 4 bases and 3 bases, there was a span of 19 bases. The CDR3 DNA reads TGTGCCAGCAGCCCATCTAGGCGGGGGCGAAACTACGAGCAGTACTTC. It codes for CASSPSRRGRNYEQYF.

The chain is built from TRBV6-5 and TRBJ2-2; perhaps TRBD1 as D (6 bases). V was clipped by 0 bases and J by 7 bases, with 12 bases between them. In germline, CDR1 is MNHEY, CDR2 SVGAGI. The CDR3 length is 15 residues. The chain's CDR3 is CASSYSVQGHGELFF. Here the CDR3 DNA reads TGTGCCAGCAGTTACTCGGTACAGGGCCACGGGGAGCTGTTTTTT.

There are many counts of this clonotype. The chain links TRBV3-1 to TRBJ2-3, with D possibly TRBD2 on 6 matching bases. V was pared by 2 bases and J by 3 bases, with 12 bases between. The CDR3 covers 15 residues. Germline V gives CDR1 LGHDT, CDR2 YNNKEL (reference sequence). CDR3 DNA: TGTGCCAGCAGCCAACGCGGGACGGGGACAGATACGCAGTATTTT. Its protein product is CASSQRGTGTDTQYF.

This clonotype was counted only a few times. The CDR3 DNA reads as TGCGCCAGCAGCCAATTCCCTACCAAAGAAGATACGCAGTATTTT. Its translation is CASSQFPTKEDTQYF. The rearrangement links TRBV4-1 to TRBJ2-3, with unresolved D. The germline V and J ends were trimmed by 2 bases and 5 bases, with 14 bases remaining between them. Germline V gene data show CDR1 as MGHRA and CDR2 as YSYEKL. The CDR3 has 15 amino acids.

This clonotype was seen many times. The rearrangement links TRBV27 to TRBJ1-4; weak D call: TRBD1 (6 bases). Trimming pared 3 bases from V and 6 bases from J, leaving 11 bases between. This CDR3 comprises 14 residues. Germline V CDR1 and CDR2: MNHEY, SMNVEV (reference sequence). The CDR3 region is CASSFVGGDEKLFF. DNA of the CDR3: TGTGCCAGCAGTTTCGTAGGGGGAGATGAAAAACTGTTTTTT.

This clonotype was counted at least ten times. DNA of the CDR3: TGTGCCAGCAGTTTATGGGGGGGACACGAAGAGACCCAGTACTTC. As protein: CASSLWGGHEETQYF. The V call is TRBV12-3 or TRBV12-4, the J call TRBJ2-5; D might be TRBD2 (7 bases). Trimming shortened V by 2 bases and J by 3 bases, and 13 bases separated the two germline ends. This CDR3 has 15 amino acids.